One sample yielded the 18 T cell receptor beta chains listed below, sequenced in a study of beta chain features in type 1 diabetes. Expressed TCRB transcripts were sequenced because the entire RNA isolate underwent reverse transcription. The table came from immunoSEQ multiplex PCR; TCRdb's copy has only in-frame clones and leaves some out. The table lists about 290,000 clones, approximately 8% of them singletons. The specimen sequenced was central memory CD4+ T cells from blood. Every receptor here comes from a woman between 18 and 29 years old in good health.

V usage is TRBV6-1 and J usage is TRBJ1-2; D unclear. Germline V CDR1 and CDR2: MNHNS, SASEGT. The CDR3 contains 12 residues. Trimming shortened V by 11 bases and J by 1 base, and 11 bases separated the two germline ends. CDR3 protein: CASGRSNYGYTF. The CDR3 nucleotides read TGTGCCTCCGGGAGGAGTAACTATGGCTACACCTTC.

The rearrangement links TRBV7-9 to TRBJ2-1; D is ambiguous. Germline CDR1 is SEHNR and CDR2 is FQNEAQ (reference sequence). Trimming took 8 bases from V and 6 from J, leaving 8 bases between them. CDR3 size: 11 residues. This CDR3 reads CASHTFNEQFF. The DNA for the CDR3 is TGTGCCAGCCATACGTTCAATGAGCAGTTCTTC.

This clone was seen more than once but under ten times. The chain is built from TRBV28 and TRBJ2-6; 10 nucleotides align to TRBD2. The CDR3 totals 18 residues. The germline V gene has CDR1 MDHEN and CDR2 SYDVKM. V lost 6 bases to trimming and J lost 0 bases; unmatched junction nucleotides: 8. The DNA for the CDR3 is TGTGCCAGCAGCCTAGCGGGGGCCCAGATCTCTGGGGCCAACGTCCTGACTTTC. It translates to CASSLAGAQISGANVLTF.

This clone was counted between two and nine times. The chain recombines TRBV4-2 with TRBJ1-5, with 8 bases aligning to TRBD1. V lost 0 bases and J lost 6; bases outside the gene matches: 4. The CDR3 extends over 15 amino acids. Germline assignment: CDR1 LGHNA and CDR2 YNFKEQ. The CDR3 region is CASSQELQGGQPQHF. CDR3 DNA sequence: TGTGCCAGCAGCCAAGAGTTACAGGGGGGTCAGCCCCAGCATTTT.

This clone was found many times. The CDR3: CASSGSSETQYF. DNA of the CDR3: TGTGCCAGCAGCGGGTCCTCAGAGACCCAGTACTTC. This sequence joins TRBV7-9 and TRBJ2-5; D is uncertain. V was shortened by 5 bases and J by 4 bases, with 8 bases between the two germline ends. This CDR3 has 12 amino acids. In germline, CDR1 is SEHNR, CDR2 FQNEAQ (reference sequence).

The chain combines TRBV6-6 with TRBJ2-5, with a possible D match to TRBD1 (6 bases). CDR1 is MNHNY, CDR2 SVGAGI, per germline (reference sequence). The germline V and J ends were trimmed by 6 bases and 0 bases, with 8 bases remaining between them. This CDR3 is 13 amino acids long. The CDR3 reads CASRGQYQETQYF. The CDR3 DNA reads as TGTGCCAGCAGAGGACAGTACCAAGAGACCCAGTACTTC.

This clone was observed a handful of times. The rearrangement links TRBV30 to TRBJ1-2; 7 positions match TRBD1. CDR3 length: 14 residues. The V gene end was trimmed by 4 bases and the J gene end by 5 bases; junction bases not matched to a gene: 10. The germline V gene has CDR1 GTSNPN and CDR2 SVGIG (reference sequence). Here the CDR3 DNA reads TGTGCCTGGAACAGGGGCGGTATAGGGTATGGCTACACCTTC. Its protein is CAWNRGGIGYGYTF.

This clone was counted ten times or more. This chain connects TRBV19 to TRBJ1-1; 8 nucleotides line up with TRBD1. This CDR3 has 12 amino acids. Germline values: CDR1 LNHDA, CDR2 SQIVND (reference sequence). For the CDR3, the DNA is TGTGCGTCAGGGGGCAAGAACACTGAAGCTTTCTTT. Protein: CASGGKNTEAFF.

This clone showed up many times. This sequence joins TRBV7-8 and TRBJ2-1; D not resolved. V dropped 7 bases and J dropped 6 bases, with 16 bases sitting between them. Germline-derived CDR1 and CDR2 are SGHVS and FQNEAQ. This CDR3 has 14 residues. CDR3 in DNA: TGTGCCAGCACCAAGGACCTCTCGGGCAATGAGCAGTTCTTC. Translation: CASTKDLSGNEQFF.

This clone was detected ten times or more. The chain employs TRBV7-9 and TRBJ1-5; 7 bases are a match to TRBD1. Germline CDR1 reads SEHNR; CDR2 reads FQNEAQ (reference sequence). This CDR3 is built from 14 residues. J was trimmed by 5 bases and V by 5 bases; bases with no gene match: 6. This CDR3 is CASSRSGGYQPQHF. In nucleotides, the CDR3 is TGTGCCAGCAGCCGTTCAGGGGGTTATCAGCCCCAGCATTTT.

This clone was seen repeatedly, ten times or more. The chain employs TRBV19 and TRBJ2-2; D possibly corresponds to TRBD1 (6 bases). CDR1 LNHDA and CDR2 SQIVND come from the germline V gene (reference sequence). This CDR3 contains 15 residues. V lost 5 bases, J lost 4 bases, and 14 bases lay in between. The CDR3 DNA reads TGTGCCAGTAGTCGACAGGCCTTGCGCACCGGGGAGCTGTTTTTT. It specifies CASSRQALRTGELFF.

This chain connects TRBV6-6 to TRBJ2-3; 7 bases map to TRBD2. The V segment lost 6 bases and the J segment 0 bases; nucleotides outside the gene matches: 3. CDR3 length: 14 amino acids. Germline lookup yields CDR1 MNHNY and CDR2 SVGAGI (reference sequence). The DNA of the CDR3 is TGTGCCAGCAGGACTAGCCCGAGCACAGATACGCAGTATTTT. Protein: CASRTSPSTDTQYF.

This chain joins TRBV5-1 and TRBJ2-2, with TRBD1 identical over 8 bases. After removal of 4 bases from V and 1 base from J, the junction contained 6 bases not matched to a gene. This CDR3 region has 16 residues. CDR1 SGHRS and CDR2 YFSETQ come from the germline V gene. The CDR3: CASSSPGTGNTGELFF. CDR3 in DNA: TGCGCCAGCAGCAGTCCCGGGACAGGGAACACCGGGGAGCTGTTTTTT.

This clone has only one observation. This sequence joins TRBV15 and TRBJ1-1; D is ambiguous. Trimming stripped 0 bases from V and 3 bases from J, with 11 bases between. This CDR3 is 15 amino acids long. Germline V gene sequence: CDR1 LNHNV, CDR2 YYDKDF (reference sequence). The CDR3 protein is CATSRDKDWDTEAFF. CDR3 DNA: TGTGCCACCAGCAGAGATAAAGACTGGGACACTGAAGCTTTCTTT. Drawing the rest from reference TRBV15 and TRBJ1-1, the complete variable domain is DAMVIQNPRYQVTQFGKPVTLSCSQTLNHNVMYWYQQKSSQAPKLLFHYYDKDFNNEADTPDNFQSRRPNTSFCFLDIRSPGLGDTAMYLCATSRDKDWDTEAFFGQGTRLTVV.

V gene TRBV6-5 combines with J gene TRBJ2-1, with D maybe TRBD2 (6 bases). Germline CDR1 MNHEY, CDR2 SVGAGI. The CDR3 sequence is 13 residues long. V lost 6 bases and J 7 bases, leaving 13 bases between the germline ends. The CDR3 bases are TGTGCCAGCAGGGTCCGGGGGAGAAATGAGCAGTTCTTC. This sequence encodes CASRVRGRNEQFF.

The chain joins TRBV7-2 to TRBJ2-2; D gene uncertain. V was trimmed by 2 bases and J by 0 bases, leaving 7 bases between them. The CDR3 length is 15 residues. Per the germline V gene, CDR1 is SGHTA and CDR2 is FQGNSA. The CDR3 here is CASSLIGANTGELFF. DNA of the CDR3: TGTGCCAGCAGCTTAATCGGCGCGAACACCGGGGAGCTGTTTTTT.

This clone was picked up many times. This rearrangement joins TRBV21-1 to TRBJ2-5; the DNA was not compared with TRBD2, the D call given in the table. TRBV21-1 is given as a pseudogene. The length of the CDR3 is 11 residues. As DNA, the CDR3 is TGTGCCAGCAGCTTATTAGAGACCCAGTACTTC. This sequence encodes CASSLLETQYF.

This clone was seen a handful of times. The CDR3 bases are TGTGCCTGGAGTGTTACGGGGAGCTCTGGAAACACCATATATTTT. This encodes CAWSVTGSSGNTIYF. The chain uses TRBV30 and TRBJ1-3; D ambiguous. Looked up from germline, CDR1 is GTSNPN and CDR2 is SVGIG (reference sequence). This CDR3 comprises 15 residues. V was pared by 0 bases and J by 0 bases, with 9 bases between.